This T cell receptor (beta chain) was recovered during a study of CD8+CD57+ T cells in acquired aplastic anemia. At the level of the study: On average, sorted CD4+ and CD8+ cells gave 3.2 ug of DNA.

The use of genomic DNA as template underpinned the TCR beta VDJ and CDR3 profiling. One entry per CDR3 protein, called by TCRdb with MiXCR from the reads. The sample has tens of thousands of distinct CDR3 sequences; about three quarters are singletons. Broader study findings: CD8+ Simpson's diversity did not differ significantly between patients and controls. In common between the patients and the controls were twenty-nine CD8+ CDR3 sequences.

With regard to this clonotype: Its target is unknown.

This TCR was sampled from a human donor in good health, serving as a control. The sample was sorted CD4+, CD8+, or CD8+CD57+ T cells (not recorded which) from PBMCs.

The CDR3 DNA sequence: TGTGCCAGCATTGGGACCTTCCCCTCCGATGGCTACACCTTC. Translation: CASIGTFPSDGYTF. The rearrangement joins TRBV6-1 to TRBJ1-2, with D possibly matching TRBD1 (5 bases). The CDR3 contains 14 residues. With 7 bases removed from V and 6 bases from J, the gap between germline ends came to 18 bases. CDR1 is MNHNS and CDR2 is SASEGT in the germline V gene.